This TCR beta chain was captured in a study of cytomegalovirus exposure and HLA in healthy donors. At the level of the study: Of around 410 genotyped donors, 81% grouped in the Caucasian-associated ancestry cluster. Study-wide findings and caveats: Segments of the TCR beta V type were, in most cases, productive about 90% or about 30% of the time in an earlier analysis. Follow-up analysis later connected one missense variant in DCLRE1C with trimming of TCR beta V- and J-genes.

A multiplex PCR was run with 60 Vbeta primers and 13 Jbeta primers. TCRdb keeps only in-frame clones here, not all; method: immunoSEQ multiplex PCR. The table lists 150,000 to 200,000 clones. The V segment lost 7 bases and the J segment 3 bases; nucleotides outside the gene matches: 6. The germline V gene has CDR1 MNHNS and CDR2 SASEGT. The length of the CDR3 is 15 residues. To note about this clone: The antigen remains unidentified.

The chain has TRBV6-1 and TRBJ1-4, with TRBD1 identical over 9 bases. The sample taken for sequencing was PBMCs. This sequence was found in a woman aged 60 to 75 in good health and CMV-seronegative. The CDR3 DNA reads TGTGCCAGCATTCCAACAGGGGGCTCTAATGAAAAACTGTTTTTT. Translating gives CASIPTGGSNEKLFF.